A selection of T cell receptor beta chains follows, all from one sample in a study of control samples from healthy donors and cancer patients. Measured with immunoSEQ multiplex PCR; TCRdb has only the in-frame clones, and not every one. The sample includes 90,000 or so clones, roughly nine tenths seen only once; the top ten take about 15%. Sequences were obtained from blood. Receptors originate from a woman between 65 and 79 years old in good health. Both conserved end residues are part of each CDR3. Each record gives: D gene, clone size, V gene, J gene, CDR3 DNA, CDR3 protein. D genes are given only for firm matches. Not all rows give a size; the values are once, few, many and, for expanded clones, a class.

NA,NA,TRBV29-1,TRBJ2-7,TGCAGCGTTGAAGATGGAGGGGGATCTCGCTACGAGCAGTACTTC,CSVEDGGGSRYEQYF
NA,NA,TRBV30,TRBJ1-1,TGTGCCAGCACGGGGTACACTGAAGCTTTCTTT,CASTGYTEAFF
NA,NA,TRBV30,TRBJ1-6,TGTGCTCAAGGGGGGGGAAATGTAAATTCACCCCTCCACTTT,CAQGGGNVNSPLHF
TRBD1,NA,TRBV6-5,TRBJ2-1,TGTGCCAGCAGCAAGGGGACAGGGTTATACAATGAGCAGTTCTTC,CASSKGTGLYNEQFF
NA,NA,TRBV10-2,TRBJ1-2,TGCGCCAGCAGTGAGTTTGAGGGAGGAGGCTATGGCTACACCTTC,CASSEFEGGGYGYTF
NA,NA,TRBV19,TRBJ2-5,TGTGCCAGTAGTATCATGGGCGCTCAAGAGACCCAGTACTTC,CASSIMGAQETQYF
NA,NA,TRBV11-2,TRBJ2-5,TGTGCCAGCAGCTGGGACTCGAGGGAGACCCAGTACTTC,CASSWDSRETQYF
TRBD1,NA,TRBV5-6,TRBJ1-2,TGTGCCAGCAGCTGGGGACAGAACTATGGCTACACCTTC,CASSWGQNYGYTF
NA,NA,TRBV7-9,TRBJ1-4,TGTGCCAGCAGCCTACAGCTTAATGAAAAACTGTTTTTT,CASSLQLNEKLFF
NA,NA,TRBV2,TRBJ2-1,TGTGCCAGCAGGAACCAGCGGGTTTACAATGAGCAGTTCTTC,CASRNQRVYNEQFF
NA,once,TRBV27,TRBJ2-3,TGTGCCAGCAGGGAACAGGGTAGAGATACGCAGTATTTT,CASREQGRDTQYF
TRBD2,NA,TRBV2,TRBJ2-1,TGTGCCAGCAGTGATAAGATAGCGGGGGGCAATGAGCAGTTCTTC,CASSDKIAGGNEQFF
TRBD2,NA,TRBV5-1,TRBJ2-7,TGCGCCAGCAAGGGAGCGGGAGGGTCCTCCTACGAGCAGTACTTC,CASKGAGGSSYEQYF
NA,NA,TRBV18,TRBJ1-1,TGTGCCAGCTCATTACAGGACAGTGTAGGGGAAGCTTTCTTT,CASSLQDSVGEAFF
NA,NA,TRBV6-4,TRBJ1-2,TGTGCCAGCAGCGGGGGGGCCTTCACTGGCTACACCTTC,CASSGGAFTGYTF
NA,NA,TRBV11-2,TRBJ1-2,TGTGCCAGCAGCTCTGAGGGATCGGCTGGCTACACCTTC,CASSSEGSAGYTF
TRBD1,NA,TRBV9,TRBJ1-2,TGTGCCAGCAGCCCCGGCGGGAGACAGGGAGGCTACACCTTC,CASSPGGRQGGYTF
NA,NA,TRBV12-3/TRBV12-4,TRBJ1-2,TGTGCCAGCAGCTCCCCCGATGGCTACACCTTC,CASSSPDGYTF
NA,NA,TRBV19,TRBJ1-1,TGTGCCAGTAGTACCCCCGCCAACACTGAAGCTTTCTTT,CASSTPANTEAFF
NA,NA,TRBV4-2,TRBJ1-2,TGTGCCAGCAGCCAAGAAGGGCTGGGTGGCTCTGGCTACACCTTC,CASSQEGLGGSGYTF
NA,NA,TRBV29-1,TRBJ1-2,TGCAGCGTTGACCGGCAGTACTATGGCTACACCTTC,CSVDRQYYGYTF
TRBD1,NA,TRBV7-2,TRBJ1-4,TGTGCCAGCAGCTCAGGGGGCGCTAAGCGGTTCGAAAAACTGTTTTTT,CASSSGGAKRFEKLFF
NA,NA,TRBV20-1,TRBJ1-2,TGCAGTGCTACAGGGGACTATGGCTACACCTTC,CSATGDYGYTF
NA,NA,TRBV5-6,TRBJ2-1,TGTGCCAGCAGCTTGGGGGCGCCGGACAATGAGCAGTTCTTC,CASSLGAPDNEQFF
NA,NA,TRBV27,TRBJ1-5,TGTGCCAGCAGCCCATCGCTCGAGGTAGGCAATCAGCCCCAGCATTTT,CASSPSLEVGNQPQHF
NA,NA,TRBV6-5,TRBJ2-2,TGTGCCAGCAGACCCAATAGCAGGGTTCCCGGGGAGCTGTTTTTT,CASRPNSRVPGELFF
TRBD2,NA,TRBV2,TRBJ2-1,TGTGCCAGCACGTCGTCTAGCGGACTTCAAGATGAGCAGTTCTTC,CASTSSSGLQDEQFF
TRBD2,NA,TRBV4-3,TRBJ2-1,TGCGCCAGCAGCCAAGATGGGGGGGATCACGATGAGCAGTTCTTC,CASSQDGGDHDEQFF
TRBD1,once,TRBV19,TRBJ1-1,TGTGCCAGTAGTATCCGGACAGGGCCCACTGAAGCTTTCTTT,CASSIRTGPTEAFF
NA,NA,TRBV30,TRBJ1-2,TGTGCCTGGAGTCAGGACGGAACCTATGGCTACACCTTC,CAWSQDGTYGYTF
NA,NA,TRBV5-1,TRBJ1-1,TGCGCCAGCAGCGGCTCGGGAACTGAAGCTTTCTTT,CASSGSGTEAFF
NA,NA,TRBV25-1,TRBJ1-4,TGTGCCAGCAGTGAGGAGGGGGTCAGGGAACTGTTTTTT,CASSEEGVRELFF
TRBD1,once,TRBV5-1,TRBJ1-2,TGCGCCAGCAGCTTGGGAGGGACAGAGGATGGCTACACCTTC,CASSLGGTEDGYTF
NA,once,TRBV28,TRBJ1-1,TGTGCCAGCAGTTTATATTCCGGGGGCACTGAAGCTTTCTTT,CASSLYSGGTEAFF
TRBD1,NA,TRBV29-1,TRBJ1-1,TGCAGCGTTGCCCGACAGGGTGTTACTGAAGCTTTCTTT,CSVARQGVTEAFF
NA,NA,TRBV21-1,TRBJ1-2,TGTGCCACCTTAGACGGGACACTCTATGGCTACACCTTC,CATLDGTLYGYTF
NA,NA,TRBV6-1,TRBJ1-3,TGTGCCAGCAGTGAACTCACGGGAGCCAGCTCTGGAAACACCATATATTTT,CASSELTGASSGNTIYF
NA,NA,TRBV21-1,TRBJ1-1,TGTGCCAGTCTAGATTGCGGGTTGGCTGAAGCTTTCTTT,CASLDCGLAEAFF
TRBD2,NA,TRBV9,TRBJ2-7,TGTGCCAGCAGCGTAGGCGGGAGGGCCTCCGAGCAGTACTTC,CASSVGGRASEQYF
TRBD1,NA,TRBV5-6,TRBJ2-1,TGTGCCAGCAGCTTTTCGGTCTTACAGGGGGATCGAGCCAATGAGCAGTTCTTC,CASSFSVLQGDRANEQFF
TRBD2,once,TRBV4-2,TRBJ2-5,TGTGCCAGCAGCCAAGCGATCGCGGGGGGGCAAGAGACCCAGTACTTC,CASSQAIAGGQETQYF